Below, 16 T cell receptor beta chains from the same sample are listed, as sequenced in a study of breast tumors, draining lymph nodes, adjacent tissues. TCRdb re-called the multiplex PCR reads through MiXCR, storing one row per CDR3 protein. In the table there are under 350,000 distinct CDR3 sequences, roughly 31% of which are singletons. Samples came from axillary lymph nodes draining the breast cancer. Material for sequencing was axillary lymph node tissue. Receptors originate from a female donor with breast cancer. Some clones in this sample may be carry-over from other donors' samples.

This clonotype came up many times. The rearrangement links TRBV7-8 to TRBJ1-3; TRBD1 is a possible D gene (6 bases). CDR1 SGHVS and CDR2 FQNEAQ come from the germline V gene. The germline V and J ends were trimmed by 7 bases and 3 bases, with 16 bases remaining between them. The CDR3 loop spans 15 amino acids. The CDR3 region is CASTGAGVGGNTIYF. DNA of the CDR3: TGTGCCAGCACCGGGGCAGGGGTGGGTGGAAACACCATATATTTT.

The chain joins TRBV20-1 to TRBJ2-3; 16 nucleotides agree with TRBD2. V trimming: 6 bases; J trimming: 11 bases; junction bases outside the gene matches: 14. CDR3 size: 16 residues. CDR1 and CDR2 (germline): DFQATT, SNEGSKA (reference sequence). CDR3 nucleotides: TGCAGTGCGCCAGGGACTAGCGGGAGGGGCTACAATGAGCAGTATTTT. The encoded protein is CSAPGTSGRGYNEQYF.

Regarding this clonotype: It may be a read error: a sequence one base away is much more abundant. J is TRBJ1-4 and V is TRBV4-1, with TRBD1 matching over 7 bases. V was clipped by 1 base and J by 6 bases; unmatched bases: 8. Germline CDR1 MGHRA, CDR2 YSYEKL. This CDR3 is 16 amino acids long. CDR3 DNA sequence: TGCGCCAGCAGCCAAGTGGTAGGGGGCCCTGATGAAAAACTGTTTTTT. Translated: CASSQVVGGPDEKLFF.

There are many counts of this clonotype. The chain couples TRBV4-1 to TRBJ1-2; D perhaps matches TRBD1 (6 bases). With 6 bases removed from V and 5 bases from J, the gap between germline ends came to 25 bases. There are 17 residues in the CDR3. Per germline, CDR1 MGHRA and CDR2 YSYEKL. CDR3 amino acids: CASSQRAQGRRSYGYTF. The DNA of the CDR3 is TGCGCCAGCAGTCAAAGGGCACAGGGCCGCCGAAGTTATGGCTACACCTTC.

Ten or more counts support this clonotype. CDR3 residues: CSALPRTGEATQYF. In DNA form, the CDR3 reads TGCAGTGCTCTACCAAGGACAGGGGAAGCGACCCAGTACTTC. The rearrangement uses TRBV20-1 and TRBJ2-5; 9 positions match TRBD1. The germline CDR1 and CDR2 sequences are DFQATT and SNEGSKA (reference sequence). Unmatched junction bases numbered 11, after V lost 5 bases and J lost 7 bases. The CDR3 extends over 14 amino acids.

This sequence joins TRBV12-5 and TRBJ2-3; perhaps TRBD1 as D (6 bases). V dropped 10 bases and J dropped 2 bases, with 19 bases sitting between them. CDR1 LGHNT and CDR2 FRNRAP come from the germline V gene. CDR3 length equals 15 residues. CDR3 sequence reads: CANGDRTGPTDTQYF. CDR3 nucleotides: TGTGCTAATGGAGACCGCACAGGGCCCACAGATACGCAGTATTTT.

V gene TRBV5-6 combines with J gene TRBJ1-1; D not certain. Germline V lookup: CDR1 SGHDT, CDR2 YYEEEE. V gave up 5 bases and J gave up 3 bases, with 17 bases separating them. The CDR3 contains 15 residues. The DNA for the CDR3 is TGTGCCAGCAGACGGACTAGCGGGAGGGACACTGAAGCTTTCTTT. It yields the protein CASRRTSGRDTEAFF.

This clonotype was counted ten times or more. V usage is TRBV6-1 and J usage is TRBJ2-7; D remains ambiguous. Deletions cut 6 bases from V and 3 bases from J, with 18 bases between. The CDR3 covers 15 residues. CDR1 MNHNS and CDR2 SASEGT come from the germline V gene. Here the CDR3 DNA reads TGTGCCAGCAGCCATAGGAAGGGAAATGGCTACGAGCAGTACTTC. Translating gives CASSHRKGNGYEQYF.

J is TRBJ2-3 and V is TRBV5-1; 7 bases align to TRBD2. The CDR3 contains 14 residues. The ends lost 4 bases at V and 6 bases at J; junction bases unmatched: 8. Germline CDR1 reads SGHRS; CDR2 reads YFSETQ. The chain's CDR3 is CASSLTSRWDTQYF. In DNA form, the CDR3 reads TGCGCCAGCAGCCTGACTAGCCGGTGGGATACGCAGTATTTT.

This clonotype was seen repeatedly, ten times or more. The junction and the germline gene differ at one end; a read error may be behind it. V and J are TRBV7-7 and TRBJ2-7, with D maybe TRBD2 (5 bases). This CDR3 has 13 amino acids. CDR1 and CDR2 (germline): SSHAT, FNYEAQ (reference sequence). This CDR3 is CASSLNPRGEQYF. CDR3 DNA sequence: TGTGCTAGCAGCCTAAACCCCCGGGGCGAGCAGTACTTC.

This clonotype has at least ten counts. V is TRBV7-9 and J is TRBJ2-3; 9 nucleotides match TRBD2. There are 17 residues in the CDR3. V trimming: 4 bases; J trimming: 4 bases; junction bases outside the gene matches: 12. Germline V gene sequence: CDR1 SEHNR, CDR2 FQNEAQ (reference sequence). CDR3 DNA: TGTGCCAGCAGCTACGAAAGAGCGGGAGGCGGCCCAGATACGCAGTATTTT. Its translation is CASSYERAGGGPDTQYF.

This clonotype has a count of ten or more. The V gene is TRBV2, the J gene TRBJ2-1; TRBD1 aligns across 7 bases. Germline V gene lookup returns CDR1 SNHLY and CDR2 FYNNEI. The CDR3 contains 14 residues. Trimming at V came to 0 bases and at J to 8 bases, leaving 4 bases not matched to a gene. The CDR3 loop is CASSEAPDRDEQFF. The DNA for the CDR3 is TGTGCCAGCAGTGAAGCCCCCGACAGGGATGAGCAGTTCTTC.

This clonotype was seen at least ten times. The chain recombines TRBV20-1 with TRBJ2-3; TRBD2 matches at 7 bases. CDR1 is DFQATT, CDR2 SNEGSKA, per germline (reference sequence). The J segment lost 6 bases and the V segment lost 1 base, leaving 10 bases of the junction unmatched. CDR3 size: 15 residues. The CDR3: CSARGYREDTDTQYF. The CDR3 bases are TGCAGTGCTAGAGGATATCGGGAGGACACGGATACGCAGTATTTT.

Points on this clonotype: Because the CDR3 is missing its conserved closing phenylalanine or tryptophan, this is likely a read error. The genes are TRBV2 and TRBJ1-1, with TRBD1 identical over 9 bases. Germline loops: CDR1 SNHLY, CDR2 FYNNEI. J lost 3 bases, V lost 5 bases, and 4 bases had no gene match. The CDR3 runs 14 residues. The CDR3 region has the DNA TGTGCCAGCAGTCAAGACAGGGGGGACACTGAAGCTTTCTCT. This gives the protein CASSQDRGDTEAFS.

Worth noting for this clonotype: A read error may explain this, as a much larger clone is one base away. This sequence joins TRBV20-1 and TRBJ1-2; D is perhaps TRBD1 (6 bases). Deletions cut 3 bases from V and 7 bases from J, with 18 bases between. The germline V gene has CDR1 DFQATT and CDR2 SNEGSKA (reference sequence). The CDR3 totals 14 residues. This CDR3 is CSARTPGHQSGYTF. CDR3 nucleotide sequence: TGCAGTGCTAGGACACCGGGACACCAATCTGGCTACACCTTC.

This clonotype was found many times. J is TRBJ2-7 and V is TRBV19, with 8 bases aligning to TRBD1. With V trimmed by 5 bases and J by 5 bases, 14 bases remained unmatched. Germline CDR1 LNHDA, CDR2 SQIVND (reference sequence). This CDR3 region has 16 residues. The CDR3 DNA is TGTGCCAGTAGTCTTCTTAACAGGGGGACTTTACACGAGCAGTACTTC. Translating gives CASSLLNRGTLHEQYF.